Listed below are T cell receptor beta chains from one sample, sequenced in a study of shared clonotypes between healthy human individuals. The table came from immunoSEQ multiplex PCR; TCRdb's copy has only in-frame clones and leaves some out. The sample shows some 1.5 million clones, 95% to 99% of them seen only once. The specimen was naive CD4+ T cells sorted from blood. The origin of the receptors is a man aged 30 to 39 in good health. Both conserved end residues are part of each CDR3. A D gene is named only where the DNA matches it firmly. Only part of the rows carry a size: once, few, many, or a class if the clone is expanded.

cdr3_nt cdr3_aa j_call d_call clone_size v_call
TGTGCCAGCAGCAAAGGGGGGCCGCATAAAGAACAGAACACTGAAGCTTTCTTT CASSKGGPHKEQNTEAFF TRBJ1-1 . once TRBV21-1
TGTGCCAGCAGCTTATTAACCGAGGTCTATGGCTACACCTTC CASSLLTEVYGYTF TRBJ1-2 . . TRBV7-2
TGCGCCAGCAGCCGACTAGCGGGAGGAGTTGGGGAGACCCAGTACTTC CASSRLAGGVGETQYF TRBJ2-5 TRBD2 . TRBV5-1
TGTGCCAGCAGCGTAGTGCCCGGAAACACCATATATTTT CASSVVPGNTIYF TRBJ1-3 . once TRBV9
TGTGCCAGCAGCCATGGGGGAATAGATAGCAATCAGCCCCAGCATTTT CASSHGGIDSNQPQHF TRBJ1-5 . . TRBV5-6
TGCGCCAGCAGCCGGACAGACAATACCTACGAGCAGTACTTC CASSRTDNTYEQYF TRBJ2-7 . . TRBV10-1
TGTGCCAGCAGCCCGACAGTTGCAACTAATGAAAAACTGTTTTTT CASSPTVATNEKLFF TRBJ1-4 . . TRBV5-4
TGTGCCAGCATAGTCGGACTAGCGGGACCAGATACGCAGTATTTT CASIVGLAGPDTQYF TRBJ2-3 TRBD2 . TRBV2
TGTGCCAGCAGTGGATTCGGGTCCCAAGAGACCCAGTACTTC CASSGFGSQETQYF TRBJ2-5 . . TRBV2
TGCAGCGTCGCACAATTGTCCGGGACACTGTTATACGAGCAGTACTTC CSVAQLSGTLLYEQYF TRBJ2-7 . . TRBV29-1
TGCGCCAGCAGCCAAGATCCAGCGGGGACCACTACAATGAGGCAGTTCTTC CASSQDPAGTTTMRQFF TRBJ2-1 TRBD2 few TRBV4-3
TGTGCCACCAGGACTAGCGGGAGGGCCCCTTCCGGAAACATTCAGTACTTC CATRTSGRAPSGNIQYF TRBJ2-4 TRBD2 . TRBV5-4
TGTGCCAGCAGGGTGGGACAGGGGTTCTCCTACGAGCAGTACTTC CASRVGQGFSYEQYF TRBJ2-7 TRBD1 . TRBV28
TGTGCCAGCAGCCATTCCGGGACTTTTCCTTACGAGCAGTACTTC CASSHSGTFPYEQYF TRBJ2-7 . . TRBV4-2
TGTGCCAGCTCCTCGATCCGGGGCTCCTACGAGCAGTACTTC CASSSIRGSYEQYF TRBJ2-7 . . TRBV7-9
TGTGCCAGCTCATCCAAGACAGGGAACAATGAGCAGTTCTTC CASSSKTGNNEQFF TRBJ2-1 TRBD1 . TRBV18